Listed below are T cell receptor beta chains from one sample, sequenced in a study of blood T cell repertoires in COVID-19. Sequencing used immunoSEQ multiplex PCR; TCRdb keeps in-frame clones, though not all of them. The sample lists approximately 330,000 clones, roughly 90% occurring once. The sample consisted of peripheral blood. The receptors stem from a woman in her forties or fifties with active or convalescent COVID-19. Each CDR3 is given with its conserved first and last residue. Each record gives: V gene, J gene, CDR3 length, clone size, D gene, CDR3 DNA, CDR3 protein. A D gene is named only where the DNA matches it firmly. Where a row states a size, it is once, few, many or the class of an expanded clone; other rows omit it.

V: TRBV9; J: TRBJ2-5; length: 18; size: .; D: .; DNA: TGTGCCAGCAGCCACGACCTTTTCCGTTTAGAGCGCCAAGAGACCCAGTACTTC; CDR3: CASSHDLFRLERQETQYF
V: TRBV16; J: TRBJ2-2; length: 15; size: .; D: .; DNA: TGTGCCAGCAGCCAAAACAGGTGGAACACCGGGGAGCTGTTTTTT; CDR3: CASSQNRWNTGELFF
V: TRBV2; J: TRBJ2-1; length: 13; size: once; D: TRBD2; DNA: TGTGCCGGCGGGACTAGCGCGTACAATGAGCAGTTCTTC; CDR3: CAGGTSAYNEQFF
V: TRBV11-2; J: TRBJ2-7; length: 15; size: once; D: TRBD2; DNA: TGTGCCAGCAGCTTAGTCCCTAGCGGGGCCTACGAGCAGTACTTC; CDR3: CASSLVPSGAYEQYF
V: TRBV11-2; J: TRBJ1-6; length: 15; size: .; D: .; DNA: TGTGCCAGCAGACGTAGCGGGGTTGCGAATTCACCCCTCCACTTT; CDR3: CASRRSGVANSPLHF
V: TRBV10-3; J: TRBJ2-7; length: 11; size: .; D: TRBD2; DNA: TGTGCCACTAGGACTAGCGGCGAGCAGTACTTC; CDR3: CATRTSGEQYF
V: TRBV19; J: TRBJ1-5; length: 15; size: .; D: TRBD1; DNA: TGTGCCAGTAGTATCGCAGGGGGTGGCAATCAGCCCCAGCATTTT; CDR3: CASSIAGGGNQPQHF
V: TRBV11-1; J: TRBJ1-3; length: 12; size: .; D: .; DNA: TGTGCCAGCAGTCGTACTGGAAACACCATATATTTT; CDR3: CASSRTGNTIYF
V: TRBV30; J: TRBJ2-7; length: 11; size: .; D: .; DNA: TGTGCCTGTGCTGACTCGTACGAGCAGTACTTC; CDR3: CACADSYEQYF
V: TRBV7-3; J: TRBJ2-7; length: 16; size: once; D: TRBD1; DNA: TGTGCCAGCAGCTCGAAAAACGGGACAGGGATAAACGAGCAGTACTTC; CDR3: CASSSKNGTGINEQYF
V: TRBV27; J: TRBJ1-2; length: 15; size: .; D: TRBD1; DNA: TGTGCCAGCAGGCCCCCGGGACAGGGCATCTATGGCTACACCTTC; CDR3: CASRPPGQGIYGYTF
V: TRBV11-2; J: TRBJ2-5; length: 17; size: once; D: TRBD2; DNA: TGTGCCAGCAGCTTAGGGACTAGCGGGTGGCCTCAAGAGACCCAGTACTTC; CDR3: CASSLGTSGWPQETQYF
V: TRBV20-1; J: TRBJ1-1; length: 16; size: once; D: TRBD1; DNA: TGCAGTGCTAGTTGGTTTCCGGGACAGGGGAACACTGAAGCTTTCTTT; CDR3: CSASWFPGQGNTEAFF
V: TRBV7-8; J: TRBJ1-2; length: 15; size: .; D: TRBD1; DNA: TGTGCCAGCAGCCCAGGGGACAGAACTAACTATGGCTACACCTTC; CDR3: CASSPGDRTNYGYTF
V: TRBV4-2; J: TRBJ2-2; length: 12; size: .; D: .; DNA: TGTGCCAGCAGACAGGGTTCCGGGGAGCTGTTTTTT; CDR3: CASRQGSGELFF